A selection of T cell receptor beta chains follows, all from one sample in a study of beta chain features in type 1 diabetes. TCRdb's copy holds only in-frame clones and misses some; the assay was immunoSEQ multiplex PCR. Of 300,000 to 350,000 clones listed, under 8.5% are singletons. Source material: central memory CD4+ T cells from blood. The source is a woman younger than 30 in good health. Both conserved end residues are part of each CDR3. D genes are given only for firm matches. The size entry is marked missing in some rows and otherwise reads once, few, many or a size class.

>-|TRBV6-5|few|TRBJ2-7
TGTGCCAGCAGTTACGACGGCAGGGGCCCGTACGAGCAGTACTTC
CASSYDGRGPYEQYF
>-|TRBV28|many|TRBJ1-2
TGTGCCAGCAGTTTTCAGGGGATGAGGAACTATGGCTACACCTTC
CASSFQGMRNYGYTF
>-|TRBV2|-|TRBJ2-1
TGTGCCAGCAGTGAAGCGATCAGGGATGAGCAGTTCTTC
CASSEAIRDEQFF
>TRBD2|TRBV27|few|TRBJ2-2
TGTGCCAGCAGTCCAAGCGGGAGTGGCACCGGGGAGCTGTTTTTT
CASSPSGSGTGELFF
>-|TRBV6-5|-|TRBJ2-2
TGTGCCAGCAGACGTACGTCCGGGGAGCTGTTTTTT
CASRRTSGELFF
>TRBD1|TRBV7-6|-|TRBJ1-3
TGTGCCAGCAGCTACGGACAGGGGTCTGGAAACACCATATATTTT
CASSYGQGSGNTIYF
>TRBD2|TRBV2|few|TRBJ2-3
TGTGCCAGCACCCTGACTAGCTTGGCAGATACGCAGTATTTT
CASTLTSLADTQYF
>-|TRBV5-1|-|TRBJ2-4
TGCGCCAGCAGCCTGGAAGGGGCTTCGAGTATTCAGTACTTC
CASSLEGASSIQYF
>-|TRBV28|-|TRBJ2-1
TGTGCCAGCAGTCAGTCTGGGGCTCGCACCCGGTCCCAGTTCTTC
CASSQSGARTRSQFF
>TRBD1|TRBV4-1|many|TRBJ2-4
TGCGCCAGCAGCCAAGATCCGGGACAGCTCCTAGCCAAAAACATTCAGTACTTC
CASSQDPGQLLAKNIQYF
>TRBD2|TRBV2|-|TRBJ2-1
TGTGCCAGCAGCTCCGGACTAGCGGGAGTAAGGGAGCAGCTCTTC
CASSSGLAGVREQLF
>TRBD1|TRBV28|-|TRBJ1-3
TGTGCCAGCTCATCACCATTGGGACAGGCGGACTCTGGAAACACCATATATTTT
CASSSPLGQADSGNTIYF
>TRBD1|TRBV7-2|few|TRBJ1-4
TGTGCCAGCAGCCCAGGACAGGGGTTTTATGAAAAACTGTTTTTT
CASSPGQGFYEKLFF
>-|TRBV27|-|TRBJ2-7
TGTGCCAGCAGTTGGGACGGCAGCTCCTACGAGCAGTACTTC
CASSWDGSSYEQYF
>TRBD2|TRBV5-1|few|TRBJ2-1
TGCGCCAGCAGCTTGGACCCTAGCGGAACCTACAATGAGCAGTTCTTC
CASSLDPSGTYNEQFF
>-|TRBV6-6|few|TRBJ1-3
TGTGCCAGCGGGGCTAACTCTGGAAACACCATATATTTT
CASGANSGNTIYF
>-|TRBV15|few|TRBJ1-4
TGTGCCACCAGCAGAGACCAGGGTCGTCAGGAAAAACTGTTTTTT
CATSRDQGRQEKLFF
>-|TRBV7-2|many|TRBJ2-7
TGTGCCAGCAGCTTGGGCAAGCCCTACGAGCAGTACTTC
CASSLGKPYEQYF
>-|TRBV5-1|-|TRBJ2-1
TGCGCCAGCAGCCCCGTTGTGGCTAGCCTCTACAATGAGCAGTTCTTC
CASSPVVASLYNEQFF
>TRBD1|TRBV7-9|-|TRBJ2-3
TGTGCCAGCAGCCCATATACAGGGGGATCGACGGATACGCAGTATTTT
CASSPYTGGSTDTQYF
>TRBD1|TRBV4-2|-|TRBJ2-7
TGTGCCAGCAGCCAAGATATCCGGGACAGGGGCCGCGAGCAGTACTTC
CASSQDIRDRGREQYF
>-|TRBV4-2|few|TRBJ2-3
TGTGCCAGCAGCCCACGCCGGCCCGGCCTGAGAGATACGCAGTATTTT
CASSPRRPGLRDTQYF